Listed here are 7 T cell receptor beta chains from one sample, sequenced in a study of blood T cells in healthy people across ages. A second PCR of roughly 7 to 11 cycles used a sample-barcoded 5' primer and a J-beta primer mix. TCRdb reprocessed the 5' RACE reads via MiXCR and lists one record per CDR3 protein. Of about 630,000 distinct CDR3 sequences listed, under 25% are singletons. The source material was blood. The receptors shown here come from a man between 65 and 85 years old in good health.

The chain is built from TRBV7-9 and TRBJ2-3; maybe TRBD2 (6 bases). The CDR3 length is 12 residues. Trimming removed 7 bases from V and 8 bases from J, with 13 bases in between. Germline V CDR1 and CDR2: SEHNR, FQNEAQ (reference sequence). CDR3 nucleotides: TGTGCCAGCACGACGGGGGTCGGTACGCAGTATTTT. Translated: CASTTGVGTQYF.

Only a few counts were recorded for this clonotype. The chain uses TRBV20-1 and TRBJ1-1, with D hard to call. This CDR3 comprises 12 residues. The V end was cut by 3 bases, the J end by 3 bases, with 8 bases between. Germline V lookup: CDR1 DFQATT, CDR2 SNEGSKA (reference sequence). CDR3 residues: CSASLDHTEAFF. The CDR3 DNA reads TGCAGTGCTAGTCTAGATCACACTGAAGCTTTCTTT.

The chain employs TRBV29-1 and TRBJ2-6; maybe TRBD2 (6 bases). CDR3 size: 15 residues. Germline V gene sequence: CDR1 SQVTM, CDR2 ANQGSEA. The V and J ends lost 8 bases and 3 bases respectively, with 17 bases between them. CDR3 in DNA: TGCAGCACTCGGACGGGGACTGGTGGGGCCAACGTCCTGACTTTC. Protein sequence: CSTRTGTGGANVLTF. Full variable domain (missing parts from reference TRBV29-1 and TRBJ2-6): SAVISQKPSRDICQRGTSLTIQCQVDSQVTMMFWYRQQPGQSLTLIATANQGSEATYESGFVIDKFPISRPNLTFSTLTVSNMSPEDSSIYLCSTRTGTGGANVLTFGAGSRLTVL.

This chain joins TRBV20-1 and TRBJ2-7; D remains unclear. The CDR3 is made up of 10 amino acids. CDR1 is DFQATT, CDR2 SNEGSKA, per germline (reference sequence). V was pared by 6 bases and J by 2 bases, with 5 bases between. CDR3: CSAGAYEQYF. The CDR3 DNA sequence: TGCAGTGCCGGAGCCTACGAGCAGTACTTC.

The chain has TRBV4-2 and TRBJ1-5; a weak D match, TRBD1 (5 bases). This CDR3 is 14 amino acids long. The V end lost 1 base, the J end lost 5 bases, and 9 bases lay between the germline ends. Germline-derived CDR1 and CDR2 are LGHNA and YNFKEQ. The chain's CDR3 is CASSQGAGYQPQHF. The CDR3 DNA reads TGTGCCAGCAGCCAAGGGGCAGGGTATCAGCCCCAGCATTTT.

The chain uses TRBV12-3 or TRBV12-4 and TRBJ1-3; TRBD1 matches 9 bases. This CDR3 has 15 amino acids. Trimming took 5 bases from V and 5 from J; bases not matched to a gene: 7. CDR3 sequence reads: CASSGRDRERNTIYF. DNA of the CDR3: TGTGCCAGCAGTGGCCGGGACAGGGAACGAAACACCATATATTTT.

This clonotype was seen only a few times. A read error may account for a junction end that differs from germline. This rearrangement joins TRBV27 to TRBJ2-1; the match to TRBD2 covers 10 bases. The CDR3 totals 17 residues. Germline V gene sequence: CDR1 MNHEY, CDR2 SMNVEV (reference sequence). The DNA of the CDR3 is TGTACCAGCAGTTCCGGCCTAGCGGGAGCTAATGAAAATGAGCAGTTCTTC. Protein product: CTSSSGLAGANENEQFF.